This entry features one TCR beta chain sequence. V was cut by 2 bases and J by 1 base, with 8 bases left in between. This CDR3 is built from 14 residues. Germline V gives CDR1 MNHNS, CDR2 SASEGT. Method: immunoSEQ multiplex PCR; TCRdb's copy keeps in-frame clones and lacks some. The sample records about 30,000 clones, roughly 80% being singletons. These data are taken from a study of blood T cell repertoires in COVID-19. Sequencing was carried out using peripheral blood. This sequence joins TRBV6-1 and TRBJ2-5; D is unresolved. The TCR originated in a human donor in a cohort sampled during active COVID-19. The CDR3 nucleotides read TGTGCCAGCAGTGAAAGCCCAACCCAAGAGACCCAGTACTTC. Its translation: CASSESPTQETQYF.